These 3 T cell receptor beta chains were all obtained from the same sample, sequenced in a study of cytomegalovirus exposure and HLA in healthy donors. The PCR ran on 60 Vbeta and 13 Jbeta primers. Clones were read by immunoSEQ multiplex PCR, and TCRdb kept only the in-frame ones, dropping some. The sample has 140,000 to 150,000 clones; over 70% are singletons. The sequenced sample consisted of PBMCs. Receptors were obtained from a woman aged 40 to 50 in good health and CMV-seropositive.

The gene calls are TRBV5-1 and TRBJ2-3; 9 bases are a match to TRBD2. The V gene end was trimmed by 0 bases and the J gene end by 2 bases; junction bases not matched to a gene: 1. Germline V lookup: CDR1 SGHRS, CDR2 YFSETQ. The CDR3 loop spans 15 amino acids. The CDR3 is CASSLERGDTDTQYF. CDR3 in DNA: TGCGCCAGCAGCTTGGAGCGGGGGGACACAGATACGCAGTATTTT.

The chain employs TRBV9 and TRBJ1-2; no firm D call. Per germline, CDR1 SGDLS and CDR2 YYNGEE. Trimming cost V 4 bases and J 7 bases, with 8 bases left between them. This CDR3 is built from 11 residues. CDR3 protein: CASSSQAGYTF. DNA for the CDR3: TGTGCCAGCAGCAGTCAGGCTGGCTACACCTTC.

In DNA, the CDR3 is TGTGCCAGCAGCTCACACCGGGACAGGGAGTGGATGAACACTGAAGCTTTCTTT. This sequence encodes CASSSHRDREWMNTEAFF. The chain employs TRBV7-6 and TRBJ1-1; TRBD1 agrees at 9 bases. The CDR3 totals 18 residues. J lost 0 bases, V lost 4 bases, and 12 bases had no gene match. Germline CDR1 SGHVS, CDR2 FNYEAQ.